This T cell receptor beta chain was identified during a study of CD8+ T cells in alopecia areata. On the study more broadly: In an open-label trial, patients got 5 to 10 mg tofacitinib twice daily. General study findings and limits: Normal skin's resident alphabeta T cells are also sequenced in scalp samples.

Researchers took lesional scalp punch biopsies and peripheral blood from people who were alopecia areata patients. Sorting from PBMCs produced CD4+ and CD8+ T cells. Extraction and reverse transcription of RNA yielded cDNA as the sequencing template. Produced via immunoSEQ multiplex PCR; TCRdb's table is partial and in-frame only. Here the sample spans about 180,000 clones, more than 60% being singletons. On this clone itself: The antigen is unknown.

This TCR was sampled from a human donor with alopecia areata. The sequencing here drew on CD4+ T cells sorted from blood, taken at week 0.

CDR3 in amino acids: CSVVGVRLGIQFF. The CDR3, as DNA: TGCAGCGTTGTAGGGGTTAGGCTTGGGATTCAGTTCTTC. This rearrangement joins TRBV29-1 to TRBJ2-1, with D possibly matching TRBD1 (5 bases). This CDR3 region has 13 residues. Trimming left V 4 bases short and J 13 bases short, with 20 bases between. The V gene's germline CDR1 is SQVTM and CDR2 ANQGSEA.